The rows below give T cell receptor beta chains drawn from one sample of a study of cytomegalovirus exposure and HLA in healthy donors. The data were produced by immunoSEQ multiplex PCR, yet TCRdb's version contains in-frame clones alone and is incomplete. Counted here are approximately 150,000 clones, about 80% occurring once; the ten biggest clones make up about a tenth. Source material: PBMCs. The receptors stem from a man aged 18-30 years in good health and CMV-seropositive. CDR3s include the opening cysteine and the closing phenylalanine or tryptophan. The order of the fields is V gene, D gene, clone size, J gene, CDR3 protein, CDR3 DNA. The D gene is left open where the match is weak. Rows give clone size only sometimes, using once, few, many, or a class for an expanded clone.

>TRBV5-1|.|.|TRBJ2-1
CASSLVPEGSYNEQFF
TGCGCCAGCAGCTTGGTCCCAGAGGGCTCCTACAATGAGCAGTTCTTC
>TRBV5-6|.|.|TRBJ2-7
CASSTTYEQYF
TGTGCCAGCAGCACTACCTACGAGCAGTACTTC
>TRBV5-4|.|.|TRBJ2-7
CASSFGHRSYEQYF
TGTGCCAGCAGCTTCGGACACCGCTCCTACGAGCAGTACTTC
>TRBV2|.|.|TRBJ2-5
CASFGERFSETQYF
TGTGCCAGCTTCGGGGAGCGATTTTCAGAGACCCAGTACTTC
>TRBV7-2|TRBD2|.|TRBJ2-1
CASSLELAGGEQFF
TGTGCCAGCAGCTTAGAACTAGCGGGAGGTGAGCAGTTCTTC
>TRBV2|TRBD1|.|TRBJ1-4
CASSSQGEDEKLFF
TGTGCCAGCAGTTCCCAGGGGGAGGATGAAAAACTGTTTTTT
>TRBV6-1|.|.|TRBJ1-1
CASSEQGITEAFF
TGTGCCAGCAGTGAACAGGGGATCACTGAAGCTTTCTTT
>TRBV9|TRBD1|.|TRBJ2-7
CASGSGTGTYEQYF
TGTGCCAGCGGATCCGGGACAGGAACCTACGAGCAGTACTTC
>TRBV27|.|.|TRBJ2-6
CASRVSGISGANVLTF
TGTGCCAGCAGAGTTTCGGGGATCTCTGGGGCCAACGTCCTGACTTTC
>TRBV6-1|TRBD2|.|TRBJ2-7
CASWSGDSYEQYF
TGTGCCAGCTGGAGCGGGGACTCCTACGAGCAGTACTTC
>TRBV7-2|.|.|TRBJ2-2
CASSLVSAEGELFF
TGTGCCAGCAGCTTAGTTTCTGCTGAGGGGGAGCTGTTTTTT
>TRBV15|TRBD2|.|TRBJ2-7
CATSRAYPGLAGSYEQYF
TGTGCCACCAGCAGAGCATATCCGGGACTAGCGGGATCCTACGAGCAGTACTTC
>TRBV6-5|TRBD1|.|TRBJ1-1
CASSPGQGHTEAFF
TGTGCCAGCAGTCCCGGACAGGGCCACACTGAAGCTTTCTTT
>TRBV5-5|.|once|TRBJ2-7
CASSLMGSEQYF
TGTGCCAGCAGCTTGATGGGGAGCGAGCAGTACTTC
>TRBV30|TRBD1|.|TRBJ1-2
CAWRRTGTGPLGGYTF
TGTGCCTGGAGGAGAACCGGGACAGGGCCCCTGGGGGGCTACACCTTC
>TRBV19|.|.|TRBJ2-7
CASSIPGYEQYF
TGTGCCAGTAGTATTCCGGGTTACGAGCAGTACTTC
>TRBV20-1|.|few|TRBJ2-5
CSDRAETQYF
TGCAGTGACAGGGCGGAGACCCAGTACTTC
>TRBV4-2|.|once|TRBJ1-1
CASSQGRGRTEAFF
TGTGCCAGCAGCCAAGGAAGAGGGCGAACTGAAGCTTTCTTT
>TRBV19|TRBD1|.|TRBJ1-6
CASSNTGTGDSPLHF
TGTGCCAGTAGCAATACCGGGACAGGGGACTCACCCCTCCACTTT
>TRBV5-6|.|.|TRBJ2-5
CASSLGLGPLYQETQYF
TGTGCCAGCAGCTTAGGGTTGGGGCCCCTGTACCAAGAGACCCAGTACTTC
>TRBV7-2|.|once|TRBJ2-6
CASSSTGSGANVLTF
TGTGCCAGCAGCTCTACAGGCTCTGGGGCCAACGTCCTGACTTTC
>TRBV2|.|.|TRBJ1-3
CASTSGVSGNTIYF
TGTGCCAGCACCTCGGGGGTGTCTGGAAACACCATATATTTT
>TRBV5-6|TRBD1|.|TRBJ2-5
CASSRTGVRETQYF
TGTGCCAGCAGTCGAACAGGGGTTCGGGAGACCCAGTACTTC
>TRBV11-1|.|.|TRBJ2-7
CASSYPGRGAYEQYF
TGTGCCAGCAGCTATCCCGGGAGAGGCGCCTACGAGCAGTACTTC
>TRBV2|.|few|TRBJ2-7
CASSVGLGEQYF
TGTGCCAGCAGTGTTGGGCTTGGCGAGCAGTACTTC
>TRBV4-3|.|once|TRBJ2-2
CASSQRSRGPLVGELFF
TGCGCCAGCAGCCAAAGATCACGAGGCCCCCTCGTCGGGGAGCTGTTTTTT
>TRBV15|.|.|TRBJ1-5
CATSTAPRQPQHF
TGTGCCACCAGCACCGCGCCTAGGCAGCCCCAGCATTTT
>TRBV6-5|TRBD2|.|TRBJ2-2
CASRGTSGSAGELFF
TGTGCCAGCAGGGGGACTAGCGGGAGCGCCGGGGAGCTGTTTTTT
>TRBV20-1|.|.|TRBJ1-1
CSAGGTEAFF
TGCAGTGCCGGAGGAACTGAAGCTTTCTTT
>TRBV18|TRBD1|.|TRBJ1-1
CASSPRDRNLNTEAFF
TGTGCCAGCTCACCCAGGGACAGAAACTTAAACACTGAAGCTTTCTTT
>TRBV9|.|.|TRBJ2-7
CASSVGGGGDPYF
TGTGCCAGCAGCGTAGGGGGAGGGGGGGACCCGTACTTC
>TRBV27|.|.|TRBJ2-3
CASSLSGARDTQYF
TGTGCCAGCAGTCTATCTGGGGCCCGGGATACGCAGTATTTT
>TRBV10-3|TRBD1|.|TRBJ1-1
CAISESDRRLESEAFF
TGTGCCATCAGTGAGTCGGACAGGCGGTTGGAATCTGAAGCTTTCTTT
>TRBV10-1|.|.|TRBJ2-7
CASSEPQGREQYF
TGCGCCAGCAGTGAACCACAGGGAAGGGAGCAGTACTTC